The present TCR beta chain was sequenced within a study of beta chain features in type 1 diabetes. On the study more broadly: Roughly 110,000,000 sorted cells were examined across all samples. Findings and caveats of the study: Moderate but significant shortening of TCRB CDR3s was recorded in all four CD4+ subsets from Type 1 diabetes patients. Sequencing the cDNA could make cells with high TCR expression show up more than they should.

Reverse transcribing all isolated RNA meant expressed TCRB transcripts were sequenced. TCRdb's copy holds only in-frame clones and misses some; the assay was immunoSEQ multiplex PCR. The sample lists 300,000 to 450,000 clones, around 12% occurring once. Cells sorted by CD45RO/CCR7/CD25/CD127/CD95/CD27 comprised CD4+ naive, central memory, regulatory and stem cell-like memory cells. Populations isolated by sorting all had purity greater than 95%. CDR3 length equals 14 residues. Per germline, CDR1 LNHDA and CDR2 SQIVND (reference sequence). Trimming removed 2 bases at V and 4 bases at J, with 9 bases between. On this clone itself: The antigen is undetermined.

The genes are TRBV19 and TRBJ1-5, with D maybe TRBD1 (6 bases). Material: naive CD4+ T cells from blood. The source is a young woman with type 1 diabetes. CDR3 coding DNA: TGTGCCAGTAGTATACGGGGACATAATCAGCCCCAGCATTTT. It is translated as CASSIRGHNQPQHF.